This note documents a single TCR beta chain sequence. The data were obtained in a study of blood T cell repertoires in COVID-19. V was clipped by 4 bases and J by 2 bases, with 12 bases between them. Germline CDR1 is SGHKS and CDR2 is YYEKEE (reference sequence). The CDR3 spans 14 residues. Only in-frame clones appear in the TCRdb table, and some are missing; sequencing was by immunoSEQ multiplex PCR. This sample has about 190,000 clones, with nearly 90% found just once. This sequence was found in a man in his forties or fifties with acute or convalescent COVID-19. V is TRBV5-5 and J is TRBJ1-1; TRBD1 is a possible D gene (5 bases). Input material: peripheral blood. Here the CDR3 reads CASSPGGLNTEAFF. In DNA, the CDR3 is TGTGCCAGCAGCCCGGGGGGTTTAAACACTGAAGCTTTCTTT.